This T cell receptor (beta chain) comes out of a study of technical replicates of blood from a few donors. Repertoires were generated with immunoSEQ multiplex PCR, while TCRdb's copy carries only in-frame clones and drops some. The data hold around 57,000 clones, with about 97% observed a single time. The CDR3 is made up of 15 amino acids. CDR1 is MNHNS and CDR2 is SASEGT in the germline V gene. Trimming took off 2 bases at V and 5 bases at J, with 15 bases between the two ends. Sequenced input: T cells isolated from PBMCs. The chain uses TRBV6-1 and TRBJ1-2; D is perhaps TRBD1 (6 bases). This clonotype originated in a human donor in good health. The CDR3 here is CASSEMGAFGYGYTF. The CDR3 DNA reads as TGTGCCAGCAGTGAAATGGGGGCGTTTGGGTATGGCTACACCTTC.